One and the same sample provided the 32 T cell receptor beta chains below, sequenced in a study of T cell responses to AZD1222 COVID-19 vaccine. TCRdb keeps only in-frame clones here, not all; method: immunoSEQ multiplex PCR. The data show over 150,000 clones, with 90% seen just once and over 1.2% held by the top ten. This sample comprised peripheral blood, obtained on day 0 of AZD1222 vaccination. Receptor source: an adult in good health.

The rearrangement joins TRBV6-5 to TRBJ1-2, with TRBD1 matching 9 bases. V trimming: 2 bases; J trimming: 8 bases; junction bases outside the gene matches: 3. Germline loops: CDR1 MNHEY, CDR2 SVGAGI. The CDR3 extends over 13 amino acids. CDR3 region: CASSYGQGNGYTF. The CDR3 region has the DNA TGTGCCAGCAGTTACGGACAGGGGAACGGCTACACCTTC.

The chain is built from TRBV9 and TRBJ1-5; a weak D match, TRBD1 (5 bases). The CDR3 runs 14 residues. The germline CDR1 and CDR2 sequences are SGDLS and YYNGEE. V was cut by 4 bases and J by 1 base, with 9 bases left in between. The CDR3: CASSRGISNQPQHF. Here the CDR3 DNA reads TGTGCCAGCAGCAGGGGCATCAGCAATCAGCCCCAGCATTTT.

The chain joins TRBV14 to TRBJ1-6; possibly TRBD1 for D (5 bases). Germline-derived CDR1 and CDR2 are SGHDN and FVKESK. V lost 3 bases and J lost 7, with 16 bases in between. The CDR3 has 16 residues. The CDR3 DNA is TGTGCCAGCAGCCACCTGGCAGGGAGCCAAAATTCACCCCTCCACTTT. It encodes CASSHLAGSQNSPLHF.

The gene calls are TRBV2 and TRBJ1-2; TRBD1 might be the D (6 bases). The V end lost 7 bases, the J end lost 5 bases, and 8 bases lay between the germline ends. Germline CDR1 SNHLY, CDR2 FYNNEI. The length of the CDR3 is 11 residues. This CDR3 is CASKGGYGYTF. CDR3 nucleotides: TGTGCCAGCAAAGGGGGGTATGGCTACACCTTC.

This chain joins TRBV18 and TRBJ1-2; no firm D call. CDR3 length: 11 residues. The V gene lost 2 bases and the J gene lost 6 bases, with 4 bases spanning the gap. Germline CDR1 and CDR2: KGHSH and LQKENI. This CDR3 reads CASSPGDGYTF. CDR3 nucleotides: TGTGCCAGCTCACCAGGGGATGGCTACACCTTC. The full variable domain, in which reference TRBV18 and TRBJ1-2 provide the parts outside the CDR3, is NAGVMQNPRHLVRRRGQEARLRCSPMKGHSHVYWYRQLPEEGLKFMVYLQKENIIDESGMPKERFSAEFPKEGPSILRIQQVVRGDSAAYFCASSPGDGYTFGSGTRLTVV.

V is TRBV28 and J is TRBJ1-2; D not resolved. Germline V gives CDR1 MDHEN, CDR2 SYDVKM. This CDR3 spans 14 amino acids. The V gene lost 3 bases and the J gene lost 2 bases, with 10 bases spanning the gap. As DNA, the CDR3 is TGTGCCAGCAGTTTCTGGGGAGGGAACTATGGCTACACCTTC. Protein: CASSFWGGNYGYTF.

With regard to this clone: The junction departs from germline at one end; a sequencing error may be responsible. This chain links TRBV7-3 with TRBJ1-1, with D perhaps TRBD1 (5 bases). Germline V gene data show CDR1 as SGHTA and CDR2 as FQGTGA. This CDR3 has 15 amino acids. The CDR3 DNA follows: TGTGCCAGCAGCTTAATAGGAGGGTTGGGGGAGCAAGCTTTCTTC. It codes for CASSLIGGLGEQAFF.

The CDR3 loop reads CASSIVGDYNEQFF. In DNA, the CDR3 is TGTGCCAGTAGTATAGTCGGGGACTACAATGAGCAGTTCTTC. This chain joins TRBV19 and TRBJ2-1; D is possibly TRBD2 (5 bases). The ends were cut back, 1 base at V and 3 bases at J, with 7 bases in the middle. The germline V gene encodes CDR1 LNHDA and CDR2 SQIVND (reference sequence). The CDR3 sequence is 14 residues long. Full variable domain (rest looked up from reference TRBV19 and TRBJ2-1): DGGITQSPKYLFRKEGQNVTLSCEQNLNHDAMYWYRQDPGQGLRLIYYSQIVNDFQKGDIAEGYSVSREKKESFPLTVTSAQKNPTAFYLCASSIVGDYNEQFFGPGTRLTVL.

The gene calls are TRBV24-1 and TRBJ1-3; D not resolved. Germline lookup yields CDR1 KGHDR and CDR2 SFDVKD. This CDR3 has 14 amino acids. V lost 3 bases and J lost 2, with 7 bases in between. CDR3 residues: CATSDLGAGNTIYF. The DNA for the CDR3 is TGTGCCACCAGTGATCTCGGGGCTGGAAACACCATATATTTT.

The rearrangement uses TRBV4-1 and TRBJ1-2, with D possibly matching TRBD1 (5 bases). Trimming took off 3 bases at V and 4 bases at J, with 15 bases between the two ends. The CDR3 consists of 15 residues. Germline CDR1 MGHRA, CDR2 YSYEKL. CDR3 protein: CASSQRGGGSYGYTF. CDR3 in DNA: TGCGCCAGCAGCCAGAGGGGCGGGGGGAGCTATGGCTACACCTTC.

This clone was counted between two and nine times. The chain recombines TRBV19 with TRBJ1-6, with TRBD1 matching over 9 bases. Germline V gene data show CDR1 as LNHDA and CDR2 as SQIVND (reference sequence). CDR3 length: 16 residues. The ends lost 3 bases at V and 7 bases at J; junction bases unmatched: 7. The CDR3 reads CASSMRGQGSNSPLHF. The CDR3 nucleotides are TGTGCCAGTAGTATGAGGGGACAGGGCTCCAATTCACCCCTCCACTTT.

The chain carries TRBV7-2 and TRBJ1-2, with TRBD1 matching over 7 bases. The trim removed 5 bases at V and 8 bases at J, leaving 14 bases unmatched. CDR1 SGHTA and CDR2 FQGNSA come from the germline V gene. CDR3 length equals 15 residues. The DNA for the CDR3 is TGTGCCAGCAGCCCTAGACAGGGATCTAAGGGGGGCTACACCTTC. It codes for CASSPRQGSKGGYTF.

V gene TRBV28 combines with J gene TRBJ1-5; D uncertain. V lost 7 bases to trimming and J lost 5 bases, with 9 bases between them. CDR3 length equals 12 residues. Germline V lookup: CDR1 MDHEN, CDR2 SYDVKM. This CDR3 is CASTISHQPQHF. The CDR3, as DNA: TGTGCCAGCACCATTTCCCATCAGCCCCAGCATTTT.

V is TRBV4-1 and J is TRBJ1-2; D is unclear. Germline CDR1 MGHRA, CDR2 YSYEKL. The CDR3 totals 14 residues. V lost 0 bases and J 4 bases, leaving 9 bases between the germline ends. The CDR3 DNA reads as TGCGCCAGCAGCCAAGATCTCTACGGCTATGGCTACACCTTC. Translating it yields CASSQDLYGYGYTF.

This chain uses TRBV24-1 with TRBJ2-5, with D perhaps TRBD1 (8 bases). The CDR3 consists of 16 residues. Germline CDR1 and CDR2: KGHDR and SFDVKD. Trimming removed 0 bases at V and 5 bases at J, with 15 bases between. The CDR3 bases are TGTGCCACCAGTGATTTGGGGTACAGGGGGGGCGAGACCCAGTACTTC. The encoded protein is CATSDLGYRGGETQYF.

The V call is TRBV10-3, the J call TRBJ2-7; 10 bases match TRBD1. Germline V gene lookup returns CDR1 ENHRY and CDR2 SYGVKD. With V trimmed by 8 bases and J by 7 bases, 11 bases remained unmatched. The CDR3 sequence is 14 residues long. In nucleotides, the CDR3 is TGTGCCATCTCGGACAGGGGGGTTGAAGTTGAGCAGTACTTC. It is translated as CAISDRGVEVEQYF.

CDR3: CSVATGSTEAFF. The CDR3 coding sequence is TGCAGCGTTGCAACAGGGAGCACTGAAGCTTTCTTT. The V and J genes are TRBV29-1 and TRBJ1-1, with D perhaps matching TRBD1 (6 bases). Trimming cost V 4 bases and J 4 bases, with 10 bases left between them. CDR3 length equals 12 residues. The germline CDR1 and CDR2 sequences are SQVTM and ANQGSEA.

V gene TRBV6-2 or TRBV6-3 combines with J gene TRBJ2-3; D is possibly TRBD1 or TRBD2 (6 bases each). CDR3 length equals 15 residues. V was shortened by 5 bases and J by 10 bases, with 22 bases between the two germline ends. Germline loops: CDR1 MNHEY, CDR2 SVGEGT. CDR3 region: CASSITGASPHAQYF. The DNA for the CDR3 is TGTGCCAGCAGTATCACGGGGGCCAGTCCCCACGCGCAGTATTTT.

The CDR3 DNA follows: TGCGCCAGCAGCCAACCCAACAGGGGCCCTAGGTTCGTCTACAATGAGCAGTTCTTC. Translating it yields CASSQPNRGPRFVYNEQFF. The chain carries TRBV4-1 and TRBJ2-1, with 7 bases matching TRBD1. The CDR3 sequence is 19 residues long. V lost 2 bases to trimming and J lost 3 bases; unmatched junction nucleotides: 16. The germline V gene encodes CDR1 MGHRA and CDR2 YSYEKL.

This clone was detected a few times. The chain is built from TRBV7-2 and TRBJ2-1; 10 nucleotides line up with TRBD2. The V gene's germline CDR1 is SGHTA and CDR2 FQGNSA. This CDR3 region has 15 residues. V dropped 5 bases and J dropped 7; count of bases not matched to a gene: 8. The CDR3 is CASSVSGGALNEQFF. CDR3 nucleotides: TGTGCCAGCAGCGTAAGCGGGGGGGCCTTAAATGAGCAGTTCTTC.

There are a few counts of this clone. The chain carries TRBV28 and TRBJ1-2; no clear D gene. The CDR3 spans 17 residues. V lost 6 bases, J lost 4 bases, and 24 bases lay in between. Germline V gene lookup returns CDR1 MDHEN and CDR2 SYDVKM. CDR3 nucleotides: TGTGCCAGCAGGCAACCGGTCGGAGGAGGCCGGGGCTATGGCTACACCTTC. This codes for CASRQPVGGGRGYGYTF.

The J gene is TRBJ1-5, the V gene TRBV18, with 7 bases fitting TRBD1. From germline, CDR1 is KGHSH and CDR2 LQKENI. The length of the CDR3 is 14 residues. V was clipped by 3 bases and J by 6 bases; unmatched bases: 5. The CDR3 sequence: CASSPNQGGQPQHF. The CDR3 DNA reads TGTGCCAGCTCACCCAATCAGGGGGGTCAGCCCCAGCATTTT.

The chain joins TRBV28 to TRBJ1-5; the D gene is possibly TRBD1 (6 bases). Germline CDR1 and CDR2: MDHEN and SYDVKM. This CDR3 has 15 amino acids. V was cut by 6 bases and J by 4 bases, with 16 bases left in between. The CDR3 sequence: CASSPNRVGNQPQHF. CDR3 in DNA: TGTGCCAGCAGCCCCAACAGGGTCGGTAATCAGCCCCAGCATTTT.

The V gene is TRBV2, the J gene TRBJ2-7; TRBD1 matches 7 bases. The CDR3 is made up of 14 amino acids. V dropped 6 bases and J dropped 0; count of bases not matched to a gene: 5. In germline, CDR1 is SNHLY, CDR2 FYNNEI. DNA for the CDR3: TGTGCCAGCAGGGGACAGCTGAGCTCCTACGAGCAGTACTTC. It codes for CASRGQLSSYEQYF.

V gene TRBV30 combines with J gene TRBJ1-1; TRBD1 is a possible D gene (5 bases). This CDR3 spans 13 amino acids. The germline V gene encodes CDR1 GTSNPN and CDR2 SVGIG (reference sequence). V dropped 0 bases and J dropped 10 bases, with 15 bases sitting between them. The CDR3 loop is CAWSVSGSLRAFF. CDR3 nucleotide sequence: TGTGCCTGGAGTGTTTCAGGGTCTCTCCGAGCTTTCTTT.

The rearrangement links TRBV5-1 to TRBJ1-4, with D unclear. Trimming stripped 4 bases from V and 0 bases from J, with 13 bases between. The germline gives CDR1 SGHRS, CDR2 YFSETQ. The CDR3 is 16 amino acids. CDR3 in amino acids: CASSLGNSPTNEKLFF. Here the CDR3 DNA reads TGCGCCAGCAGCCTCGGCAACTCTCCAACTAATGAAAAACTGTTTTTT.

As DNA, the CDR3 is TGTGCCAGCAGCCAGATAGGGACGGCGAACACTGAAGCTTTCTTT. Translation gives CASSQIGTANTEAFF. This chain joins TRBV7-2 and TRBJ1-1; D may be TRBD1 (5 bases). Trimming pared 5 bases from V and 1 base from J, leaving 14 bases between. There are 15 residues in the CDR3. Per germline, CDR1 SGHTA and CDR2 FQGNSA.

This chain joins TRBV21-1 and TRBJ1-2. TRBV21-1 has pseudogene status. This CDR3 contains 17 residues. This CDR3 reads CASSKASGTCPNYGYTF. Written as DNA, the CDR3 is TGTGCCAGCAGCAAAGCGTCCGGGACCTGTCCTAACTATGGCTACACCTTC.

The chain has TRBV11-2 and TRBJ1-2; D is unresolved. CDR1 is SGHAT and CDR2 is FQNNGV in the germline V gene. V was shortened by 0 bases and J by 0 bases, with 11 bases between the two germline ends. The CDR3 extends over 16 amino acids. CDR3 in DNA: TGTGCCAGCAGCTTAGATCTAGGCGGCACTAACTATGGCTACACCTTC. Protein sequence: CASSLDLGGTNYGYTF.

The CDR3 sequence: CASSLPAKGAFF. Here the CDR3 DNA reads TGTGCCAGCAGCCTCCCGGCTAAAGGAGCTTTCTTT. J is TRBJ1-1 and V is TRBV7-2, with no clear D. This CDR3 spans 12 amino acids. The germline CDR1 and CDR2 sequences are SGHTA and FQGNSA. The V end lost 5 bases, the J end lost 10 bases, and 14 bases lay between the germline ends.

This sequence joins TRBV6-5 and TRBJ2-5; D possibly corresponds to TRBD1 (7 bases). The CDR3 is 15 amino acids. CDR1 is MNHEY, CDR2 SVGAGI, per germline. The V and J ends lost 2 bases and 2 bases respectively, with 12 bases between them. In DNA, the CDR3 is TGTGCCAGCAGTTACGGGCAGGGGGGTCAAGAGACCCAGTACTTC. This codes for CASSYGQGGQETQYF.

The chain links TRBV5-1 to TRBJ1-4; no reliable D call. The germline CDR1 and CDR2 sequences are SGHRS and YFSETQ. The CDR3 has 15 residues. V lost 4 bases to trimming and J lost 1 base, with 11 bases between them. The CDR3 DNA reads as TGCGCCAGCAGCCCCCGTCCCTTAACTAATGAAAAACTGTTTTTT. It encodes CASSPRPLTNEKLFF.